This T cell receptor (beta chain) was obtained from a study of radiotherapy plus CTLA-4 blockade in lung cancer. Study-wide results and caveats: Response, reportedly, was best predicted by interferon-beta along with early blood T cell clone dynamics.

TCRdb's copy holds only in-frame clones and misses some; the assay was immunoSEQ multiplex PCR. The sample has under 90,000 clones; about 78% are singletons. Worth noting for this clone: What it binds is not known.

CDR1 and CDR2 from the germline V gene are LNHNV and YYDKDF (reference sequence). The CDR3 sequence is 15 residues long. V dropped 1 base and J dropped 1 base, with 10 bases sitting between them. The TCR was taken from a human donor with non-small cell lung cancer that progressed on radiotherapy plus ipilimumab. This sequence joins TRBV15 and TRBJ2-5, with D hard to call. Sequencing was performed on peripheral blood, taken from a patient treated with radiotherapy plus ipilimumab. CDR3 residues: CATSRASSVQETQYF. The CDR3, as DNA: TGTGCCACCAGCAGAGCCTCATCAGTCCAAGAGACCCAGTACTTC.